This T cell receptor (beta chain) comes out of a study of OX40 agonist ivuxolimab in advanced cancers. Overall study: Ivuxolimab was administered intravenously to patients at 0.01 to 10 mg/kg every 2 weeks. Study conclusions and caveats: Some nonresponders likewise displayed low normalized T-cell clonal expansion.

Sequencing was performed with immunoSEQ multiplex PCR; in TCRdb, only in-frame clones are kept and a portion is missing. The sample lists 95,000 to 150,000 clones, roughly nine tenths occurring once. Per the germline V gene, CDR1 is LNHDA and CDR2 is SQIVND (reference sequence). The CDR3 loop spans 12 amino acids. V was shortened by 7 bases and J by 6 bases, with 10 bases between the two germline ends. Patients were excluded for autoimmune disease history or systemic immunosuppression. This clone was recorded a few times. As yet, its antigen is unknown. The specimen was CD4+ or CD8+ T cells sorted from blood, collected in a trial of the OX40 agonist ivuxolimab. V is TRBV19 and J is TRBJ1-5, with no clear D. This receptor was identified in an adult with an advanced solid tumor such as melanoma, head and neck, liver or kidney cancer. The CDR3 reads CASTFKAQPQHF. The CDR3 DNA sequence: TGTGCCAGTACCTTTAAGGCTCAGCCCCAGCATTTT.